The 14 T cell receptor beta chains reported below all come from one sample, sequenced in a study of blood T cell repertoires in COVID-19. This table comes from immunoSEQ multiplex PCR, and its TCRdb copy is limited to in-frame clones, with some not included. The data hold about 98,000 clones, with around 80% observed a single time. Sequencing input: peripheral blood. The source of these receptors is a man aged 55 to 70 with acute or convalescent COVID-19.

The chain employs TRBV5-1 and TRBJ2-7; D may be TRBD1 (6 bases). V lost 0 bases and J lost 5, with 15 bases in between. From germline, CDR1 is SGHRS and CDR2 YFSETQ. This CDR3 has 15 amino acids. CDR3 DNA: TGCGCCAGCAGCTTGGTGATGACAGGACAAGACGAGCAGTACTTC. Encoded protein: CASSLVMTGQDEQYF.

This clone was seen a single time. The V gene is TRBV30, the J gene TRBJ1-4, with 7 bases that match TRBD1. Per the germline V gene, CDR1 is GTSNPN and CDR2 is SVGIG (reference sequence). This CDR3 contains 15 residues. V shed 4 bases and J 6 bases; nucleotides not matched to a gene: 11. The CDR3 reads CAWNSKGAADEKLFF. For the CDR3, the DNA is TGTGCCTGGAACTCGAAGGGGGCCGCGGATGAAAAACTGTTTTTT.

CDR3 bases: TGTGCCAGCACGCGGTCGCGAGACACTGAAGCTTTCTTT. It encodes CASTRSRDTEAFF. The V gene is TRBV21-1, the J gene TRBJ1-1. TRBV21-1 is noted as a pseudogene. CDR3 length: 13 amino acids.

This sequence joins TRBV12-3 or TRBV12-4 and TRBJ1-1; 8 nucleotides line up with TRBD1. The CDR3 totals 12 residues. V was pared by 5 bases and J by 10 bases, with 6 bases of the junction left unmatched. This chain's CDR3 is CASSPRQGLAFF. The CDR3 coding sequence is TGTGCCAGCAGTCCTAGACAGGGGCTAGCTTTCTTT.

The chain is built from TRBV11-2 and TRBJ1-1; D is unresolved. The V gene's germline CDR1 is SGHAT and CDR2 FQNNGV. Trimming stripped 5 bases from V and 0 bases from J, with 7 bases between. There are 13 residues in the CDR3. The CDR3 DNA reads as TGTGCCAGCAGCCCCAGTCTGAACACTGAAGCTTTCTTT. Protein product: CASSPSLNTEAFF.

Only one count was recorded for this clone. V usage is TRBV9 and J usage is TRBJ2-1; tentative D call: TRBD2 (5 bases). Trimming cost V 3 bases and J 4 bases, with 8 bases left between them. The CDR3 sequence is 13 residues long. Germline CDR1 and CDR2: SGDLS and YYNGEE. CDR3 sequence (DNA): TGTGCCAGCAGCGACGGGATATACAATGAGCAGTTCTTC. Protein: CASSDGIYNEQFF.

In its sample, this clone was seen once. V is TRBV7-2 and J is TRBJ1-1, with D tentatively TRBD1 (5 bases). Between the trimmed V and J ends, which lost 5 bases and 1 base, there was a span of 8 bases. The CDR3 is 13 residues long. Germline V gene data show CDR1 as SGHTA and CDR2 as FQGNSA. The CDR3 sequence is CASSAQGNTEAFF. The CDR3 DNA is TGTGCCAGCAGCGCCCAGGGGAACACTGAAGCTTTCTTT.

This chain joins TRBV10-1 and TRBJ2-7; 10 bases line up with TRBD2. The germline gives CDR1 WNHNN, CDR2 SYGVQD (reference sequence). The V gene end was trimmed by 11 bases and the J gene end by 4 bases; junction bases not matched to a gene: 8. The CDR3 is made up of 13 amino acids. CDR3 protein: CAAPTSGSYEQYV. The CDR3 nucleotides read TGCGCCGCACCGACTAGCGGGTCATACGAGCAGTACGTC.

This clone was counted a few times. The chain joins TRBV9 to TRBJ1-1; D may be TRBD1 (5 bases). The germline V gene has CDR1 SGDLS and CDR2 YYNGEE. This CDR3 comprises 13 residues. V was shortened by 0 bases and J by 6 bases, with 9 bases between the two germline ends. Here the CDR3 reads CASSVEGLAEAFF. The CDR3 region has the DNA TGTGCCAGCAGCGTAGAGGGGTTGGCTGAAGCTTTCTTT.

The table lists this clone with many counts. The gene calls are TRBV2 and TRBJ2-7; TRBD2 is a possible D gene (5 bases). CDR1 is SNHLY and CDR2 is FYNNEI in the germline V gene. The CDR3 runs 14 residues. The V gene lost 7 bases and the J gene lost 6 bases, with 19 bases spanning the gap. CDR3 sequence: CASTPSFTPLEQYF. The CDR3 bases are TGTGCCAGCACCCCTAGCTTTACTCCCCTCGAGCAGTACTTC.

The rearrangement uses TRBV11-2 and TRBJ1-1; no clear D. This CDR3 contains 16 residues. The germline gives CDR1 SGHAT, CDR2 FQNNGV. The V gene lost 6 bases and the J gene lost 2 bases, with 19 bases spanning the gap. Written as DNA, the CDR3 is TGTGCCAGCAGACTAGCGGGTGGCGGCCCCAACACTGAAGCTTTCTTT. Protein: CASRLAGGGPNTEAFF. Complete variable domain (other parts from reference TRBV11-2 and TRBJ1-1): EAGVAQSPRYKIIEKRQSVAFWCNPISGHATLYWYQQILGQGPKLLIQFQNNGVVDDSQLPKDRFSAERLKGVDSTLKIQPAKLEDSAVYLCASRLAGGGPNTEAFFGQGTRLTVV.

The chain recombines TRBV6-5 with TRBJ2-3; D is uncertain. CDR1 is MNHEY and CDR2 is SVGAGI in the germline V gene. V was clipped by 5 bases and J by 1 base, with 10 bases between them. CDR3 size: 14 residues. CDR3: CASSTQARTDTQYF. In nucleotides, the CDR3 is TGTGCCAGCAGTACTCAAGCTCGCACAGATACGCAGTATTTT.

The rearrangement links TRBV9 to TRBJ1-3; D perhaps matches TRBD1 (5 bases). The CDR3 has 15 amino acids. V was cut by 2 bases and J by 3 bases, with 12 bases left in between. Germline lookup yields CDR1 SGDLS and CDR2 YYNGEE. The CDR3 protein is CASSVDSLFGNTIYF. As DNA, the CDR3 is TGTGCCAGCAGCGTCGACAGCCTATTTGGAAACACCATATATTTT.

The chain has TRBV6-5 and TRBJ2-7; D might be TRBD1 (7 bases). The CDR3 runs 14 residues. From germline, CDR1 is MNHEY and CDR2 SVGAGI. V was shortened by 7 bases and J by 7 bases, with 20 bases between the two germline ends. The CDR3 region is CASMGGSGGSEQYV. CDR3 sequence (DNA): TGTGCCAGCATGGGGGGCTCAGGGGGTTCGGAGCAGTACGTC.